A single sample gave rise to the 7 T cell receptor beta chains below, sequenced in a study of T cell responses to AZD1222 COVID-19 vaccine. Clones were sequenced by immunoSEQ multiplex PCR, and TCRdb holds only the in-frame ones, with some missing. The profile shows about 180,000 clones, approximately 86% of them singletons. The specimen was peripheral blood, collected on day 0 of AZD1222 vaccination. The receptor source for this set is an adult in good health.

J is TRBJ1-5 and V is TRBV10-3; weak D call: TRBD1 (5 bases). CDR1 is ENHRY, CDR2 SYGVKD, per germline. The V end was cut by 0 bases, the J end by 4 bases, with 7 bases between. This CDR3 region has 14 residues. The CDR3 protein is CAISESGANQPQHF. The CDR3 bases are TGTGCCATCAGTGAGTCTGGGGCTAATCAGCCCCAGCATTTT.

CDR3 in amino acids: CASSLSHWTGITGELFF. CDR3 DNA: TGTGCCAGCAGCTTGTCTCATTGGACAGGGATAACCGGGGAGCTGTTTTTT. The chain employs TRBV7-7 and TRBJ2-2; 8 nucleotides align to TRBD1. In germline, CDR1 is SSHAT, CDR2 FNYEAQ (reference sequence). Germline trimming cut 3 bases from V and 5 bases from J; bases unmatched to any gene: 11. The CDR3 totals 17 residues.

This chain links TRBV5-5 with TRBJ1-1, with D perhaps matching TRBD1 (5 bases). CDR1 and CDR2 from the germline V gene are SGHKS and YYEKEE (reference sequence). The V end lost 2 bases, the J end lost 12 bases, and 17 bases lay between the germline ends. The CDR3 sequence is 13 residues long. The CDR3: CASSFSPGRGSFF. The CDR3 DNA reads as TGTGCCAGCAGCTTCTCCCCGGGGCGCGGGTCTTTCTTT. The variable domain in full, completed from reference TRBV5-5 and TRBJ1-1, reads DAGVTQSPTHLIKTRGQQVTLRCSPISGHKSVSWYQQVLGQGPQFIFQYYEKEERGRGNFPDRFSARQFPNYSSELNVNALLLGDSALYLCASSFSPGRGSFFGQGTRLTVV.

The V and J genes are TRBV18 and TRBJ2-7, with D uncertain. The V end lost 0 bases, the J end lost 3 bases, and 9 bases lay between the germline ends. CDR1 and CDR2 from the germline V gene are KGHSH and LQKENI. The CDR3 totals 14 residues. The CDR3 region is CASSPPANGYEQYF. For the CDR3, the DNA is TGTGCCAGCTCACCACCGGCTAACGGCTACGAGCAGTACTTC.

The chain uses TRBV6-6 and TRBJ1-2, with TRBD1 as a possible D gene (5 bases). V lost 6 bases and J lost 9, with 17 bases in between. CDR3 length: 13 residues. Germline loops: CDR1 MNHNY, CDR2 SVGAGI (reference sequence). CDR3 bases: TGTGCCAGCAGCCCTCAAGGACACGACCGCTACACCTTC. This codes for CASSPQGHDRYTF.

V usage is TRBV4-1 and J usage is TRBJ2-7, with D possibly matching TRBD2 (6 bases). This CDR3 contains 15 residues. Trimming stripped 3 bases from V and 2 bases from J, with 14 bases between. The V gene's germline CDR1 is MGHRA and CDR2 YSYEKL. The CDR3: CASSQLATLAYEQYF. CDR3 bases: TGCGCCAGCAGCCAGCTAGCGACTTTAGCCTACGAGCAGTACTTC.

In the case of this clone: Relative to the germline gene, one junction end is altered; a read error may explain this. The chain couples TRBV2 to TRBJ2-4, with D perhaps TRBD1 or TRBD2 (5 bases each). Germline V gives CDR1 SNHLY, CDR2 FYNNEI. This CDR3 contains 15 residues. CDR3 protein: CASSGGSWGISARDF. DNA for the CDR3: TGTGCCAGCAGTGGAGGGTCTTGGGGCATCTCCGCGAGGGACTTC.